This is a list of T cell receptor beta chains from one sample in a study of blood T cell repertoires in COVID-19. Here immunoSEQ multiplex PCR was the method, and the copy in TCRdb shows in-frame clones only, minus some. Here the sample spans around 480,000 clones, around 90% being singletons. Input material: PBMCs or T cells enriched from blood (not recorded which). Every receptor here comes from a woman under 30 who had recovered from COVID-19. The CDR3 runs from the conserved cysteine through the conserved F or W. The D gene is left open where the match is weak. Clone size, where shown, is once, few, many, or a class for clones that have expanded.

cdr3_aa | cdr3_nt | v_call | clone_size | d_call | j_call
CASSYSMADTEAFF | TGTGCCAGCAGTTACTCGATGGCGGACACTGAAGCTTTCTTT | TRBV6-2/TRBV6-3 | . | . | TRBJ1-1
CASSFYSTGELFF | TGTGCCAGCAGTTTCTACAGCACCGGGGAGCTGTTTTTT | TRBV12-3/TRBV12-4 | . | . | TRBJ2-2
CASTPFDSNNEQFF | TGTGCCAGTACCCCGTTCGACAGCAACAATGAGCAGTTCTTC | TRBV19 | few | . | TRBJ2-1
CASSLVDVRGKNSYTF | TGTGCCAGCAGTTTGGTCGACGTGAGGGGGAAGAATAGCTACACCTTC | TRBV28 | . | . | TRBJ1-2
CASSLAGSPGNIIYF | TGTGCCAGCAGCTTGGCAGGGTCCCCTGGAAACATCATATATTTT | TRBV7-9 | . | . | TRBJ1-3
CASSWGPQGNEQYF | TGTGCCAGCAGTTGGGGACCACAGGGAAACGAGCAGTACTTC | TRBV27 | . | . | TRBJ2-7
CASSSSGVPHTQYF | TGTGCCAGCAGCTCCTCCGGGGTCCCTCATACGCAGTATTTT | TRBV11-3 | . | . | TRBJ2-3
CASRKGLENTGELFF | TGCGCCAGCAGAAAGGGACTAGAGAACACCGGGGAGCTGTTTTTT | TRBV5-1 | . | TRBD2 | TRBJ2-2
CASSTGQSNEKLFF | TGTGCCAGCAGCACGGGACAGTCTAATGAAAAACTGTTTTTT | TRBV9 | . | TRBD1 | TRBJ1-4
CASSLEGGPMNTEAFF | TGTGCCAGCAGCTTAGAGGGGGGTCCTATGAACACTGAAGCTTTCTTT | TRBV11-2 | . | . | TRBJ1-1
CASSELAAPTPNSGANVLTF | TGTGCCAGCAGTGAACTGGCAGCGCCGACTCCAAACTCTGGGGCCAACGTCCTGACTTTC | TRBV2 | . | . | TRBJ2-6
CASSLWTGGTEAFF | TGTGCCAGCAGTTTATGGACAGGGGGCACTGAAGCTTTCTTT | TRBV28 | . | TRBD1 | TRBJ1-1
CASSPTGQGLSEQYF | TGCGCCAGCAGCCCTACGGGACAGGGACTAAGCGAGCAGTACTTC | TRBV5-1 | . | TRBD1 | TRBJ2-7
CASTVTGRGNTEAFF | TGTGCCAGCACCGTGACAGGGAGAGGGAACACTGAAGCTTTCTTT | TRBV11-2 | few | TRBD1 | TRBJ1-1
CASSATGGDTEAFF | TGCGCCAGCAGCGCGACAGGGGGTGACACTGAAGCTTTCTTT | TRBV5-1 | . | TRBD1 | TRBJ1-1
CASSGGWGKGGEKLFF | TGTGCCAGCAGTGGGGGCTGGGGGAAGGGTGGTGAAAAACTGTTTTTT | TRBV28 | few | . | TRBJ1-4